These T cell receptor beta chains were read from a single sample in a study of control samples from healthy donors and cancer patients. The protocol was immunoSEQ multiplex PCR, while the TCRdb copy is restricted to in-frame clones and leaves out a portion. The profile shows 130,000 or so clones, approximately 90% of them singletons. The specimen sequenced was blood. These receptors all come from a woman aged 45-59 years in good health. CDR3s include the opening cysteine and the closing phenylalanine or tryptophan. The D gene is left open where the match is weak. For some rows the clone size is stated as once, few or many, or as a class when expanded; others skip it.

size: few
V: TRBV6-6
D: .
J: TRBJ1-3
DNA: TGTGCCGTCCGACAGGCAAGCTCTGGAAACACCATATATTTT
CDR3: CAVRQASSGNTIYF

size: .
V: TRBV5-1
D: .
J: TRBJ2-3
DNA: TGCGCCAGCAGCCCGGGGACCACAGATACGCAGTATTTT
CDR3: CASSPGTTDTQYF

size: few
V: TRBV5-5
D: .
J: TRBJ1-5
DNA: TGTGCCAGCAGCTTTGGGGTGAACTTTCAGCCCCAGCATTTT
CDR3: CASSFGVNFQPQHF

size: .
V: TRBV7-6
D: TRBD2
J: TRBJ2-1
DNA: TGTGCCAGCAGCTTAGCTAGCGGGGGCTACAATGAGCAGTTCTTC
CDR3: CASSLASGGYNEQFF

size: .
V: TRBV5-1
D: .
J: TRBJ1-5
DNA: TGCGCCAGCAGCCCCGATCTCAATCAGCCCCAGCATTTT
CDR3: CASSPDLNQPQHF

size: .
V: TRBV6-5
D: TRBD2
J: TRBJ2-3
DNA: TGTGCCAGCAGCCGGGGTAGCGGGGCAGATACGCAGTATTTT
CDR3: CASSRGSGADTQYF

size: .
V: TRBV28
D: TRBD1
J: TRBJ2-3
DNA: TGTGCCAGCAGTTTGGGGGACAGGGAGCTAGATACGCAGTATTTT
CDR3: CASSLGDRELDTQYF

size: .
V: TRBV5-1
D: TRBD2
J: TRBJ2-7
DNA: TGCGCCAGCAGCTCTGGAAGTAGCGGGGGAACCTACGAGCAGTACTTC
CDR3: CASSSGSSGGTYEQYF

size: .
V: TRBV3-1/TRBV3-2
D: .
J: TRBJ2-1
DNA: TGTGCCAGCAGCCAAGTCATTAATGAGCAGTTCTTC
CDR3: CASSQVINEQFF

size: .
V: TRBV11-2
D: TRBD2
J: TRBJ2-2
DNA: TGTGCCAGCAGTCAGACTAGCCGGGGCACCGGGGAGCTGTTTTTT
CDR3: CASSQTSRGTGELFF

size: .
V: TRBV5-1
D: TRBD2
J: TRBJ2-3
DNA: TGCGCCAGCAGCGTTTTGACTAGCGGAAGCACAGATACGCAGTATTTT
CDR3: CASSVLTSGSTDTQYF

size: .
V: TRBV6-1
D: TRBD2
J: TRBJ2-7
DNA: TGTGCCAGCAGTGGGACCGGGACTAGCGGGAGGTATAGCTCCTACGAGCAGTACTTC
CDR3: CASSGTGTSGRYSSYEQYF

size: .
V: TRBV6-6
D: TRBD1
J: TRBJ1-1
DNA: TGTGCCAGCAGTCGTCCCGGGACAGGGGGCGCGGGCACTGAAGCTTTCTTT
CDR3: CASSRPGTGGAGTEAFF

size: .
V: TRBV5-5
D: .
J: TRBJ2-3
DNA: TGTGCCAGCAGCTTGGCAGGGTTGAGGACAGATACGCAGTATTTT
CDR3: CASSLAGLRTDTQYF

size: .
V: TRBV3-1/TRBV3-2
D: .
J: TRBJ2-6
DNA: TGTGCCAGCAGCCAAGAAGGCGGACGGATCTCTGGGGCCAACGTCCTGACTTTC
CDR3: CASSQEGGRISGANVLTF

size: .
V: TRBV5-4
D: TRBD1
J: TRBJ2-2
DNA: TGTGCCAGCAGCTTGAATGTGGGACAGGGATTAGGCGGGGAGCTGTTTTTT
CDR3: CASSLNVGQGLGGELFF

size: .
V: TRBV28
D: TRBD2
J: TRBJ2-3
DNA: TGTGCCAGCAGTTTGACGACAGGGACTAGCGGGAGCACAGATACGCAGTATTTT
CDR3: CASSLTTGTSGSTDTQYF

size: .
V: TRBV28
D: TRBD2
J: TRBJ2-5
DNA: TGTGCCAGCAGTTTAAGGAATTTTCGATCGGGAGGGCCGGGGACCCAGTACTTC
CDR3: CASSLRNFRSGGPGTQYF

size: .
V: TRBV15
D: .
J: TRBJ2-7
DNA: TGTGCCACCAGCAGAGTTATCCGGGAACAGCAGTACTTC
CDR3: CATSRVIREQQYF

size: .
V: TRBV6-4
D: .
J: TRBJ2-1
DNA: TGTGCCAGACACACCGGGACACCACTCCGCGGATACAATGAGCAGTTCTTC
CDR3: CARHTGTPLRGYNEQFF

size: .
V: TRBV20-1
D: .
J: TRBJ2-1
DNA: TGCAGTGCCGTGGCCACCGAACAGTTCTTC
CDR3: CSAVATEQFF

size: .
V: TRBV9
D: .
J: TRBJ1-5
DNA: TGTGCCAGCAGCGAACAGGAAAATCAGCCCCAGCATTTT
CDR3: CASSEQENQPQHF

size: .
V: TRBV7-9
D: .
J: TRBJ1-1
DNA: TGTGCCAGCAGCTTCGGTTTTGCGGGGGAAGCTTTCTTT
CDR3: CASSFGFAGEAFF

size: .
V: TRBV19
D: TRBD1
J: TRBJ1-6
DNA: TGTGCCAGTAGTCTGCTCACAGGGGAATCACCCCTCCACTTT
CDR3: CASSLLTGESPLHF

size: .
V: TRBV5-1
D: .
J: TRBJ2-6
DNA: TGCGCCAGCAGCTTGTACCCGACAGACAACTCTGGGGCCAACGTCCTGACTTTC
CDR3: CASSLYPTDNSGANVLTF

size: .
V: TRBV11-2
D: TRBD1
J: TRBJ1-2
DNA: TGTGCCAGCAGCTTAGTGACAGGGTCTCTTGGCTACACCTTC
CDR3: CASSLVTGSLGYTF

size: .
V: TRBV5-1
D: .
J: TRBJ1-1
DNA: TGCGCCAGCAGCTCGGCGGGGGGGAACACTGAAGCTTTCTTT
CDR3: CASSSAGGNTEAFF

size: .
V: TRBV6-5
D: TRBD2
J: TRBJ2-7
DNA: TGTGCCAGCAGTCCGACTAGCGGGGGGGCTTACGAGCAGTACTTC
CDR3: CASSPTSGGAYEQYF

size: once
V: TRBV2
D: .
J: TRBJ1-6
DNA: TGTGCCAGCGGAGGCAGCTATAATTCACCCCTCCACTTT
CDR3: CASGGSYNSPLHF

size: .
V: TRBV3-1/TRBV3-2
D: .
J: TRBJ1-2
DNA: TGTGCCAGCAGCCAAGGGACCCTAAACTATGGCTACACCTTC
CDR3: CASSQGTLNYGYTF

size: .
V: TRBV15
D: .
J: TRBJ1-4
DNA: TGTGCCACCAGCACCCGGGTCACCGGGGAAAAACTGTTTTTT
CDR3: CATSTRVTGEKLFF